This T cell receptor (beta chain) stems from a study of cytomegalovirus exposure and HLA in healthy donors. Overall study context: A prior study identified 117 million unique TCR beta sequences from some 200 million T cells.

Vbeta (60) and Jbeta (13) primers were used in the PCR. Assay used: immunoSEQ multiplex PCR; TCRdb lists only in-frame clones, some missing. The data contain 150,000 to 200,000 clones, roughly 79% of them seen just once; the ten biggest clones take up roughly 5.8%. Study-wide results and limits: Earlier findings revealed that most TCR beta V segments proved productive either about 87% or about 30% of the time. Diagnosis of cytomegalovirus status made by the classifier reportedly showed high specificity and sensitivity. It is likely that the observed cluster of highly shared sequence variants was a sequencing artifact.

Points on this clone: What it recognizes is unknown.

Germline CDR1 reads SGHTA; CDR2 reads FQGNSA. Between the trimmed V and J ends, which lost 0 bases and 2 bases, there was a span of 7 bases. The CDR3 contains 14 residues. This chain uses TRBV7-2 with TRBJ2-5; TRBD1 is a possible D gene (5 bases). Sequencing was done on a sample of PBMCs. This TCR derives from a man aged 35-49 years in good health and CMV-seropositive. The CDR3 region is CASSLARVQETQYF. CDR3 nucleotides: TGTGCCAGCAGCTTAGCCAGGGTTCAAGAGACCCAGTACTTC.